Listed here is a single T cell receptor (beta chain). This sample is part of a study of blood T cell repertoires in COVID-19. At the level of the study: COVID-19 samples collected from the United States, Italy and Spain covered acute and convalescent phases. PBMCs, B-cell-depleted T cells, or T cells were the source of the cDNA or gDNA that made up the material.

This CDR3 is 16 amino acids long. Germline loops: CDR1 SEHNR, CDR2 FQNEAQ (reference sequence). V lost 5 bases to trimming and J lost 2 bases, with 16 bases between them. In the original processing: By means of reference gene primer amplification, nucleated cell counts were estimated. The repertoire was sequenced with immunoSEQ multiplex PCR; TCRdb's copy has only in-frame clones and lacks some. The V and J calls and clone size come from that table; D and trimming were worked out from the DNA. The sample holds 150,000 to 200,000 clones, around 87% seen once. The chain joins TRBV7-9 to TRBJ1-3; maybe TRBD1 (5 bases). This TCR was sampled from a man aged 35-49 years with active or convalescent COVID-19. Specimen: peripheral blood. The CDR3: CASSLIRGTPGNTIYF. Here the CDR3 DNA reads TGTGCCAGCAGCCTTATCCGGGGGACCCCTGGAAACACCATATATTTT.